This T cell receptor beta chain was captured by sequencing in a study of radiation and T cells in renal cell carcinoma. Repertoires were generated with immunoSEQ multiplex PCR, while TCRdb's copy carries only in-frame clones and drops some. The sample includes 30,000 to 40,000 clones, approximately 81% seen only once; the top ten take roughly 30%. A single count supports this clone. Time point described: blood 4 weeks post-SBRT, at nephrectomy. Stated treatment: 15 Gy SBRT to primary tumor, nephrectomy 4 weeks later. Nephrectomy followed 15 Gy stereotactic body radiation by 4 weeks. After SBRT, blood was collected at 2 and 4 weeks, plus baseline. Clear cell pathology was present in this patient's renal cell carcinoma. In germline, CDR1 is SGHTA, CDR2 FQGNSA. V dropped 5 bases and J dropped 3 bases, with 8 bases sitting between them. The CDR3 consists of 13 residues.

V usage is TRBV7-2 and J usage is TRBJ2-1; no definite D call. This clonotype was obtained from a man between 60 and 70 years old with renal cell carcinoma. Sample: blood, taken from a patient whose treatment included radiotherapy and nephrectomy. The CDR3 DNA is TGTGCCAGCAGCCCCCGTGTCTACAATGAGCAGTTCTTC. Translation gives CASSPRVYNEQFF.